This T cell receptor (beta chain) was recorded in a study of identical twins. Regarding the study as a whole: Memory repertoires lacked the insertion deficit that abundant cord blood beta clonotypes showed. Sequences that were out-of-frame, alpha and twin-shared displayed an excess of low generation probability. Sequences that were beta out-of-frame showed weaker excess twin sharing.

CDR1 and CDR2 (germline): SQVTM, ANQGSEA. This CDR3 is 16 amino acids long. V was shortened by 6 bases and J by 4 bases, with 22 bases between the two germline ends. This clonotype was counted only a few times. Antigen specificity is unknown. TCRdb called the 5' RACE reads again in MiXCR, with one record for every CDR3 protein. Of more than 400,000 distinct CDR3 sequences listed, roughly 15% are singletons. This same sample was also taken into another study, of yellow fever vaccine responses in identical twins. That source adds: Reported findings indicate that twins' vaccine T cell responses seemed partially convergent, partially personalized.

Sequencing was carried out using CD4+ T cells sorted from blood. J is TRBJ2-1 and V is TRBV29-1; the D gene could be TRBD1 or TRBD2 (6 bases each). This receptor was obtained from a young woman in good health. The DNA of the CDR3 is TGCAGCGTGGCTAGCTTGTGGGGGGCCTCTTACAATGAGCAGTTCTTC. It specifies CSVASLWGASYNEQFF.